This T cell receptor beta chain was documented in a study of molecular identifiers for immune sequencing clone quantification (dated by TCRdb to 2017 to 2018). About the study as a whole: For a replicate experiment, the RNA from either 20,000 or 100,000 naive CD8 T cells was divided into five aliquots, and four of those aliquots went on to sequencing. This methods study used CD8 T cells to benchmark TCR RNA copy counting and molecular-identifier clustering-based TCR repertoire sequencing (MIDCIRS).

The paper as a whole reports these results and caveats: Spiked-in Jurkat TCR RNA (approximately eleven copies' worth), which is not part of the donor repertoire, was contained in the naive libraries. In CMV-specific effector cells, over 97% of molecules were held by clones above 20 RNA copies, whereas under 1% of molecules were held by such clones in naive cells. Modeling gave about three recovered TCR RNA copies per cell versus around 9.9 by digital PCR, implying 25% to 30% capture efficiency. Highly expanded clone sizes could be underestimated because identical TCR molecules may share a barcode. Even against a background of 850,000 to 1,000,000 naive CD8 T cells, spiked-in Jurkat TCR RNA amounting to a single cell's worth was reported to be detectable. Without barcode sub-clustering, chimeric consensus sequences inflated TCR diversity; chimeras reached as high as 47%.

Concerning this clonotype itself: Its antigen is not yet known. Its ends do not fully match the called genes, so a read error is possible.

Measured from the cysteine to the phenylalanine, the CDR3 is 12 residues long. Of the read, only the CDR3 DNA is kept; its 36 bases are in frame from base 1. Per the germline V gene (reference sequence), SEHNR is the CDR1 and FQNEAQ is the CDR2. Library preparation used PCR. Instrument used: Illumina HiSeq 4000. Bulk TCR libraries were generated as previously described, with the TCR primers listed in Table S5 used. Total RNA was purified with the Qiagen AllPrep DNA/RNA kit. Before analysis, reads from multiple sequencing runs of one library were combined. As for the authors' bioinformatics: Reads were retained only if the reads had an exact TCR constant sequence, and the retained reads were trimmed to 150 nt and grouped according to their 12-nt molecular barcodes. Reads inside each barcode group were sub-clustered using a 15% Levenshtein threshold, and a quality-weighted consensus sequence was constructed for each RNA molecule. Non-functional sequences were removed, as were lower-count sequences one edit away from another. On the basis of fitting two negative binomial distributions, barcode sub-clusters with fewer than 20% of the maximum read count were discarded. TCRdb ran its own pipeline on the public reads, namely fastp trimming at Q25 and MiXCR clone calling, and kept in-frame beta chains. Duplicate CDR3 protein sequences are folded into a single record with the most common DNA and genes. The V and J calls and clone size are TCRdb's, not the authors'. This sample is represented by about 65,000 distinct CDR3 sequences; roughly 17% of them were singletons. The top ten clones comprise roughly 1.5% of the sample.

Naive CD8 T cell libraries were made from approximately 22,000 to 940,000 sorted cells using 10%, 30% or 50% of purified RNA. Naive CD8 T cells were FACS-sorted as CD8+CD4-CCR7+CD45RA+ on a BD FACSAria II into RLT Plus buffer. Detection sensitivity was tested by spiking Jurkat RNA equal to roughly nine TCR copies' worth into samples containing roughly 18,000-1,000,000 naive CD8 T cells. CD8 T cells were enriched using RosetteSep CD8+ T Cell Enrichment Cocktail and Ficoll-Paque, and the enriched cells then underwent ACK red cell lysis. The sequence was collected from a human donor in good health. Some libraries in this study had Jurkat cell RNA spiked in. Recombination connected TRBV7-9 to TRBJ2-5; possibly the D gene is TRBD2, per 6 matching bases. The sample comprised naive CD8+ T cells from blood, with Jurkat cell RNA spiked in. Read against the paper, the sample's cell subset or site label means: FACS-sorted CD8+CD4-CCR7+CD45RA+ naive T cells. CDR3 protein: CASGGASETPYF. In nucleotide form, the sequence is TGTGCCAGCGGCGGGGCCTCGGAGACCCCGTACTTC.